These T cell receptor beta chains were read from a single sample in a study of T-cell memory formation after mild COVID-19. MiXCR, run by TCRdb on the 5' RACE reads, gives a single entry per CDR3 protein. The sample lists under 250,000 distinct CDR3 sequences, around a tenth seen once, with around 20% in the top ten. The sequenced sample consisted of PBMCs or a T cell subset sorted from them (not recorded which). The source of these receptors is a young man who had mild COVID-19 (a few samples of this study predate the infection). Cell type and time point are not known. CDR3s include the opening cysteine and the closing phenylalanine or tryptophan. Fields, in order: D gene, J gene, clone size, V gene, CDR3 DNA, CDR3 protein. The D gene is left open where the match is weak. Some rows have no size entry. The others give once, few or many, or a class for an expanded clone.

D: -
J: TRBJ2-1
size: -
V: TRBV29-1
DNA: TGCAGCGTTGCGGCAGGCCTGGTGACCAATGAGCAGTTCTTC
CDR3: CSVAAGLVTNEQFF

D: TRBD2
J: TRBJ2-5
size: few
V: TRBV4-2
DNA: TGTGCCAGCAGCCCCATACTAGCGGGGGAACAAGAGACCCAGTACTTC
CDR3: CASSPILAGEQETQYF

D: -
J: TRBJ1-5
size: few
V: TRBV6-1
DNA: TGTGCCAGCAGTGAGTTAAAACAGCCCCAGCATTTT
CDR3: CASSELKQPQHF

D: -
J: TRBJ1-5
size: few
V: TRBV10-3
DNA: TGTGCCATCAGTGCTTTGCAGGGTCAGCCCCAGCATTTT
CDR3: CAISALQGQPQHF

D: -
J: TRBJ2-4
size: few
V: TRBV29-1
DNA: TGCAGCGTTGGAGGGGCACCCCAAAACATTCAGTACTTC
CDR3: CSVGGAPQNIQYF

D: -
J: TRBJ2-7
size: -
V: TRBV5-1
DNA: TGCGCCAGCAGCCTAACAGGGACTTCCTACGAGCAGTACTTC
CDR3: CASSLTGTSYEQYF

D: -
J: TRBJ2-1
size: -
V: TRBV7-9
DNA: TGTGCCAGCATATACCGGGGAGGTTATAATGAGCAGTTCTTC
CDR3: CASIYRGGYNEQFF

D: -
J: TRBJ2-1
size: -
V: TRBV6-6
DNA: TGTGCCAGCAGTGTCGCCCGCCATAGTCCTGGGGAGTTCTTC
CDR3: CASSVARHSPGEFF

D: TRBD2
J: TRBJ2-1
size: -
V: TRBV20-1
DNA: TGCAGTGCTAGAGGTGGGACTAGCGGCCGGGATGAGCAGTTCTTC
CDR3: CSARGGTSGRDEQFF

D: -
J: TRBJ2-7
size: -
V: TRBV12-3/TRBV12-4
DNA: TGTGCCAGCACCCTTCTACGGGGCCACTCCTACGAGCAGTACTTC
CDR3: CASTLLRGHSYEQYF

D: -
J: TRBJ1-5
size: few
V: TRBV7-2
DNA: TGTGCCAGCAGCTTACGGGGATATGACCAGCCCCAGCATTTT
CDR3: CASSLRGYDQPQHF

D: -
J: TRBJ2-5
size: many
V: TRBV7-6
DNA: TGTGCCAGCAGCTCCGGAGAGACCCAGTACTTC
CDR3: CASSSGETQYF

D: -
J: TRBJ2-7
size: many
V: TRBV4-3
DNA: TGCGCCAGCAGCCAAGATCGGAGTGGGGGATCGGGGTACGAGCAGTACTTC
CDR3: CASSQDRSGGSGYEQYF

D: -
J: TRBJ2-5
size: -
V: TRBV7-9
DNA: TGTGCCAGCAGCCGAGTCCGGGGCAAAGAGACCCAGTACTTC
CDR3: CASSRVRGKETQYF

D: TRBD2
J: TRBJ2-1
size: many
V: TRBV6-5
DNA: TGTGCCAGCAGTTACGCAGCTAGCGGGCTGGGGAATGAGCAGTTCTTC
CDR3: CASSYAASGLGNEQFF

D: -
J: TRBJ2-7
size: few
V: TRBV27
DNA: TGTGCCAGCAGTTTATCGAGTGGTTCGCTTAACTTC
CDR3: CASSLSSGSLNF

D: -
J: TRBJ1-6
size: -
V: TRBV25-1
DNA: TGTGCCAGCAGCTCGGGCTCAATACCCCTCCACTTT
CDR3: CASSSGSIPLHF

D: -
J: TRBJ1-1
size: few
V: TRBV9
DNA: TGTGCCAGCAGCGGGGCAGGGGTGAACACTGAAGCTTTCTTT
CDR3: CASSGAGVNTEAFF

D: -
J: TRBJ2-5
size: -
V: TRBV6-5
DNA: TGTGCCAGCAGTTACTCTGTCGGGGGGCGTCAAGAGACCCAGTACTTC
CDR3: CASSYSVGGRQETQYF

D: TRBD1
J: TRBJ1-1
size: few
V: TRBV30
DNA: TGTGCCTGGAGAGGGGGCGCGTGGGACACTGAAGCTTTCTTT
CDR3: CAWRGGAWDTEAFF

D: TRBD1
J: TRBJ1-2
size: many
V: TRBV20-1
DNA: TGCAGTGCACCGACCTTTGACAGGGCCTATGGCTACACCTTC
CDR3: CSAPTFDRAYGYTF

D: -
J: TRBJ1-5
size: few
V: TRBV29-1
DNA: TGCAGCGTTGCGGGGGGCCTTAATCAGCCCCAGCATTTT
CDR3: CSVAGGLNQPQHF

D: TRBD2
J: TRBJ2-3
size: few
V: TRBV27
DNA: TGTGCCAGCAGTTACGGGACTAGCGGGAGGGATACGCAGTATTTT
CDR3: CASSYGTSGRDTQYF

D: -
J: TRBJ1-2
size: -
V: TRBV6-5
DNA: TGTGCCAGCACAGGCCCCTATGGCTACACCTTC
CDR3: CASTGPYGYTF

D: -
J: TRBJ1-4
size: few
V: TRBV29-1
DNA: TGCAGCGTCGGCAGGGGTAATGAAAAACTGTTTTTT
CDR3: CSVGRGNEKLFF

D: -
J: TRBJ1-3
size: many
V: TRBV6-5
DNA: TGTGCCAGCAGCCAGACAGAGACTTACTACTACTCTGGAAACACCATATATTTT
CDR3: CASSQTETYYYSGNTIYF

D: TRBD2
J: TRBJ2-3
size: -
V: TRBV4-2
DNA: TGTGCCAGCAGCCAAGCCCGGGGGGAGGCAGATACGCAGTATTTT
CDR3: CASSQARGEADTQYF

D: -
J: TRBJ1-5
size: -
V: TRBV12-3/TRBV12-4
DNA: TGTGCCAGCAGTCCCGGTCTCGGGGGGATCAGCAATCAGCCCCAGCATTTT
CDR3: CASSPGLGGISNQPQHF

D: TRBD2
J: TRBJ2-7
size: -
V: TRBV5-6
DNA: TGTGCCAGCTTTCCGACTAGCGGGGCCTCCTACGAGCAGTACTTC
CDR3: CASFPTSGASYEQYF

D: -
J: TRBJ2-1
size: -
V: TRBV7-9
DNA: TGTGCCAGCACCATAGTCCGCCCCGCCAGTACCACCAATGAGCAGTTCTTC
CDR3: CASTIVRPASTTNEQFF

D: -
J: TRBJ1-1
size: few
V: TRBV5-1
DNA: TGCGCCAGCAGCCCTTCCACCGGGGGGGAGGCCACTGAAGCTTTCTTT
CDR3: CASSPSTGGEATEAFF

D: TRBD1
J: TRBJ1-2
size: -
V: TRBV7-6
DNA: TGTGCCAGCAGCCCTATGGGGACAGAAGATGGCTACACCTTC
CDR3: CASSPMGTEDGYTF

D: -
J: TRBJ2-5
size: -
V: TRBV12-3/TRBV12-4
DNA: TGTGCCAGCAGTTCCCCTATGGAGACCCAGTACTTC
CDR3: CASSSPMETQYF

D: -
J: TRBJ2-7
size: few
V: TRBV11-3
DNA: TGTGCCAGCAGCTTAGATGAGGGCGAGCAGTACTTC
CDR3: CASSLDEGEQYF

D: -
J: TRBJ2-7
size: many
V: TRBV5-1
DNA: TGCGCCAGCAGCTTGTACGTTTCCTACGAGCAGTACTTC
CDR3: CASSLYVSYEQYF

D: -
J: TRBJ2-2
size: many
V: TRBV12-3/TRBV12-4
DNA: TGTGCCAGCAGTTTCGGACTGAACACCGGGGAGCTGTTTTTT
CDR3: CASSFGLNTGELFF

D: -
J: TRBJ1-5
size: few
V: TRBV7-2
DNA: TGTGCCAGCAGCAAAACGAGGGGTGAGCCCCAGCATTTT
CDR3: CASSKTRGEPQHF

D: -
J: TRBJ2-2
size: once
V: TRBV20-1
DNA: TGCAGTGCTAGCTTGGACACCGGGGAGCTGTTTTTT
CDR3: CSASLDTGELFF

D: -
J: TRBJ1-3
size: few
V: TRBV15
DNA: TGTGCCACCAGCAGAGACCTAGGGATTGGAAACACCATATATTTT
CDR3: CATSRDLGIGNTIYF

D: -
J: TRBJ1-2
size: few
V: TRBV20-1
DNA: TGCAGTGCTAGATCGGACAGCTATGGCTACACCTTC
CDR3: CSARSDSYGYTF

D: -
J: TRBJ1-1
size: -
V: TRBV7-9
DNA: TGTGCCAGCAGCTTAGCGCGTGGGGAAGCTTTCTTT
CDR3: CASSLARGEAFF

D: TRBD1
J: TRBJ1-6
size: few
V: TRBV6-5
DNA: TGTGCCAGCAGTAACGCGGGGACAGGGGGTTTCTCACCCCTCCACTTT
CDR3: CASSNAGTGGFSPLHF

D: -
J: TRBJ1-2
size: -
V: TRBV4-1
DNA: TGCGCCAGCAGCCCACCCTCGGAGGGGCATGGCTACACCTTC
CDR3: CASSPPSEGHGYTF

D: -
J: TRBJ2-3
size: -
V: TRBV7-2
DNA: TGTGCCAGCAGCCGTCCGGGGGCGGGTGTAGATACGCAGTATTTT
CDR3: CASSRPGAGVDTQYF

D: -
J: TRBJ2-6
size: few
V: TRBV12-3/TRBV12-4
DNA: TGTGCCAGCGTACTCTCTGGGGCCAACGTCCTGACTTTC
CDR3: CASVLSGANVLTF

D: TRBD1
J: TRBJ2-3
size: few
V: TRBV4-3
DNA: TGCGCCAGCAGCCAAGAATGGTGGACAGGGATAGATACGCAGTATTTT
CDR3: CASSQEWWTGIDTQYF

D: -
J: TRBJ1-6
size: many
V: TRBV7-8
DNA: TGTGCCAGCAGCAATCCCATTACCGAGAGCTCCTATAATTCACCCCTCCACTTT
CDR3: CASSNPITESSYNSPLHF

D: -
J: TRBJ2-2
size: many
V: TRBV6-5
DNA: TGTGCCAGCAGTTACGGAGGCGGCGCTCGGGTCGGGGAGCTGTTTTTT
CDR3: CASSYGGGARVGELFF

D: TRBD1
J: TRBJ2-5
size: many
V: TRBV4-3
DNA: TGCGCCAGCAGCCCGGACAGGGGAGAGACCCAGTACTTC
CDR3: CASSPDRGETQYF

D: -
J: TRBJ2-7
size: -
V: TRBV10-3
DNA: TGTGCCATCAGTGAGTGGGACACAGGGGAGCAGTACTTC
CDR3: CAISEWDTGEQYF